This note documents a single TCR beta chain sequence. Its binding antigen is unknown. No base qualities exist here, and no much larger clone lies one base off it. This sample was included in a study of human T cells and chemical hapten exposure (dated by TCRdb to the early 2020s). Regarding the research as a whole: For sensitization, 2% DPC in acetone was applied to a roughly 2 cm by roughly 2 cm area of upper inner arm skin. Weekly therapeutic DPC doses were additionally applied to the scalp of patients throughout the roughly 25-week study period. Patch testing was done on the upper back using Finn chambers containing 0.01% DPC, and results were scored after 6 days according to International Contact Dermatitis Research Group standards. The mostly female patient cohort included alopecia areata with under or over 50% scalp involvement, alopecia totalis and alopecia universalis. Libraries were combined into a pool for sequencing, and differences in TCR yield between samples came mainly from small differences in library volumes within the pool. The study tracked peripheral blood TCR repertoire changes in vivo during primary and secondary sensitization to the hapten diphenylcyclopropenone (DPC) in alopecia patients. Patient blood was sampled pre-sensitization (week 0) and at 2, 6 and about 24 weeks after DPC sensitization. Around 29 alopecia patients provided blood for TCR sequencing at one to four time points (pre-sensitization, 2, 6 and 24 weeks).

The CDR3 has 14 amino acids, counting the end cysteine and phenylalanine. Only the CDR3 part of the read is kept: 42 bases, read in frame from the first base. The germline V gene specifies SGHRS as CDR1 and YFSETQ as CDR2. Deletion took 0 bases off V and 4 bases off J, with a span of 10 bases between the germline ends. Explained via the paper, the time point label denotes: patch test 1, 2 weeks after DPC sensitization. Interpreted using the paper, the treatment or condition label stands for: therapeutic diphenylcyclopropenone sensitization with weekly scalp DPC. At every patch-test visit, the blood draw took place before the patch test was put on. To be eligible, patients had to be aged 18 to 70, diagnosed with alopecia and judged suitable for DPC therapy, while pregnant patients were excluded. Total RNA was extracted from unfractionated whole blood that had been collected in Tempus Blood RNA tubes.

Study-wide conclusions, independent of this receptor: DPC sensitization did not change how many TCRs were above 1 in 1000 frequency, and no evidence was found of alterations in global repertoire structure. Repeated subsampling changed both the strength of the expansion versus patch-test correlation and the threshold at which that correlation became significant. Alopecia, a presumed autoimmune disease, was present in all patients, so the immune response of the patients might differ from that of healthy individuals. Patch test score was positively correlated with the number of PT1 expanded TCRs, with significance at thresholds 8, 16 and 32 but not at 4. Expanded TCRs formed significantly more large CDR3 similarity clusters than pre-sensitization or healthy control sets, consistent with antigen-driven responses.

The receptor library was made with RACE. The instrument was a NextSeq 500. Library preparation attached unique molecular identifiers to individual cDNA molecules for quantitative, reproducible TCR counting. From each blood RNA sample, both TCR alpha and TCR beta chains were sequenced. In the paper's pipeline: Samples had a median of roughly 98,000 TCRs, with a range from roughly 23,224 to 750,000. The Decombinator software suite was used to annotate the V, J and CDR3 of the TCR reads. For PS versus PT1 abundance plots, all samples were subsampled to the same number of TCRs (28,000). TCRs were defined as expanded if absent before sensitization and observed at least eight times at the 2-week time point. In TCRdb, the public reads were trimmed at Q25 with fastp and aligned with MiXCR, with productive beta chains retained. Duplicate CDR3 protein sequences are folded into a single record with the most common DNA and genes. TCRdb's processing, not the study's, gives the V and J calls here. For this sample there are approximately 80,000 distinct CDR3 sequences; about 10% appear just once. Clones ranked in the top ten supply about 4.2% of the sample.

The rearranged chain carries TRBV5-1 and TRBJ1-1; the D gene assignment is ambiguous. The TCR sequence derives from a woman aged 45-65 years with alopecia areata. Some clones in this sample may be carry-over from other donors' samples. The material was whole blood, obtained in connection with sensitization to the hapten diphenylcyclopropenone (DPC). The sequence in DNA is TGCGCCAGCAGCTTGGGGTCGCGGGGCACTGAAGCTTTCTTT. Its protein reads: CASSLGSRGTEAFF.